Each of the 16 T cell receptor beta chains below was sequenced from the same sample in a study of blood T cells in healthy people across ages. A sample-barcoded 5' primer and a J-beta primer mix were used in a second PCR of about 7 to 11 cycles. TCRdb independently ran MiXCR on the 5' RACE reads; one entry per CDR3 protein. The sample holds about 1.6 million distinct CDR3 sequences; roughly 32% are singletons and the top ten take 11%. The sample was blood. These TCRs come from a young woman in good health.

At least ten counts were recorded for this clonotype. The chain links TRBV4-1 to TRBJ2-7, with 8 bases that match TRBD1. The CDR3 length is 15 residues. Per germline, CDR1 MGHRA and CDR2 YSYEKL. The V and J ends lost 4 bases and 5 bases, in that order; junction bases with no gene match: 10. The CDR3: CASSLPGRGQNEQYF. CDR3 DNA sequence: TGCGCCAGCAGCCTCCCGGGCAGGGGGCAGAACGAGCAGTACTTC.

This clonotype was detected ten times or more. The chain is built from TRBV4-1 and TRBJ2-1, with D maybe TRBD2 (6 bases). Germline V gene data show CDR1 as MGHRA and CDR2 as YSYEKL. V lost 3 bases and J lost 8, with 14 bases in between. This CDR3 has 14 residues. Here the CDR3 reads CASSHKTSRDEQFF. CDR3 sequence (DNA): TGCGCCAGCAGCCACAAGACTAGTCGGGATGAGCAGTTCTTC.

This clonotype was found a few times. The gene calls are TRBV20-1 and TRBJ1-2; D perhaps matches TRBD1 (5 bases). The V end lost 3 bases, the J end lost 0 bases, and 11 bases lay between the germline ends. CDR1 is DFQATT, CDR2 SNEGSKA, per germline (reference sequence). The CDR3 totals 14 residues. The CDR3, as DNA: TGCAGTGCTAGTCTGACAGACACTAACTATGGCTACACCTTC. It is translated as CSASLTDTNYGYTF.

V gene TRBV27 combines with J gene TRBJ1-2, with D hard to call. From germline, CDR1 is MNHEY and CDR2 SMNVEV (reference sequence). The CDR3 loop spans 14 amino acids. V was cut by 6 bases and J by 3 bases, with 14 bases left in between. CDR3 sequence: CASRWTLGDYGYTF. CDR3 in DNA: TGTGCCAGCAGGTGGACCCTTGGGGACTATGGCTACACCTTC.

Details on this clonotype: An end of the junction does not agree with germline; a read error may underlie this. The chain uses TRBV29-1 and TRBJ2-1; D may be TRBD2 (5 bases). The CDR3 runs 16 residues. Germline V gene data show CDR1 as SQVTM and CDR2 as ANQGSEA. The CDR3 nucleotides read TGCAGCGTTGAGACCCCTGAGGCCCGCGGGTACAATGGGCAGTTCTTC. It translates to CSVETPEARGYNGQFF.

This clonotype was observed at least ten times. The gene calls are TRBV6-2 or TRBV6-3 and TRBJ1-2; D gene unclear. The length of the CDR3 is 11 residues. CDR1 and CDR2 (germline): MNHEY, SVGEGT. V lost 5 bases and J 4 bases, leaving 5 bases between the germline ends. Here the CDR3 reads CASSIGYGYTF. Here the CDR3 DNA reads TGTGCCAGCAGTATTGGCTATGGCTACACCTTC.

This clonotype was detected only a few times. The chain joins TRBV12-3 or TRBV12-4 to TRBJ1-2; 7 bases line up with TRBD1. CDR3 length: 15 residues. Losses at the gene ends were 5 bases for V and 8 bases for J; bases not matched to a gene: 14. The CDR3 spells CASSRSKTGVGGYTF. The CDR3 nucleotides read TGTGCCAGCAGTCGGAGCAAAACAGGGGTGGGAGGCTACACCTTC.

This clonotype was detected many times. The chain combines TRBV29-1 with TRBJ2-1; 9 positions match TRBD2. The CDR3 totals 15 residues. Per the germline V gene, CDR1 is SQVTM and CDR2 is ANQGSEA. J lost 8 bases, V lost 0 bases, and 8 bases had no gene match. The CDR3 reads CSVEEGRLAGYEQFF. The CDR3 nucleotides read TGCAGCGTTGAAGAAGGTCGGCTAGCGGGGTATGAGCAGTTCTTC.

The rearrangement joins TRBV5-1 to TRBJ2-7; 9 bases are shared with TRBD1. CDR1 is SGHRS, CDR2 YFSETQ, per germline. CDR3 length: 13 residues. V was clipped by 4 bases and J by 5 bases; unmatched bases: 4. Here the CDR3 DNA reads TGCGCCAGCAGCGGGGGACAGGGCCACGAGCAGTACTTC. This codes for CASSGGQGHEQYF.

Only a few counts were recorded for this clonotype. The V and J genes are TRBV5-1 and TRBJ2-7; D not resolved. The V gene lost 3 bases and the J gene lost 6 bases, with 13 bases spanning the gap. The germline CDR1 and CDR2 sequences are SGHRS and YFSETQ. CDR3 length: 13 residues. CDR3 nucleotides: TGCGCCAGCAGCTGGGTGGAGAGCTCCGAGCAGTACTTC. Encoded protein: CASSWVESSEQYF.

This clonotype was seen a few times. The V gene is TRBV9, the J gene TRBJ2-1; 10 bases agree with TRBD2. The CDR3 consists of 16 residues. The V and J ends lost 1 base and 7 bases, in that order; junction bases with no gene match: 8. Germline V gives CDR1 SGDLS, CDR2 YYNGEE. This chain's CDR3 is CASSVPRAGGTNEQFF. Here the CDR3 DNA reads TGTGCCAGCAGCGTACCGCGAGCGGGGGGGACGAATGAGCAGTTCTTC. The full variable domain, completed using reference TRBV9 and TRBJ2-1, is DSGVTQTPKHLITATGQRVTLRCSPRSGDLSVYWYQQSLDQGLQFLIQYYNGEERAKGNILERFSAQQFPDLHSELNLSSLELGDSALYFCASSVPRAGGTNEQFFGPGTRLTVL.

This rearrangement joins TRBV20-1 to TRBJ2-2; D possibly corresponds to TRBD2 (5 bases). The CDR3 runs 15 residues. V was shortened by 1 base and J by 8 bases, with 17 bases between the two germline ends. CDR1 and CDR2 (germline): DFQATT, SNEGSKA (reference sequence). CDR3 loop: CSARVDSVFSGELFF. CDR3 DNA sequence: TGCAGTGCTAGAGTGGACTCCGTTTTCTCGGGGGAGCTGTTTTTT.

This clonotype was counted only a few times. The V gene is TRBV5-5, the J gene TRBJ2-4; D possibly uses TRBD1 or TRBD2 (5 bases each). The CDR3 loop spans 15 amino acids. Trimming removed 0 bases from V and 6 bases from J, with 13 bases in between. The germline CDR1 and CDR2 sequences are SGHKS and YYEKEE (reference sequence). The DNA of the CDR3 is TGTGCCAGCAGCTTGGTCCCTAGCCAGGGAAACATTCAGTACTTC. Protein sequence: CASSLVPSQGNIQYF.

The CDR3 coding sequence is TGCGCCAGCAGTTTCTCCGGGGCAGGGGTTTACAATGAGCAGTTCTTC. It encodes CASSFSGAGVYNEQFF. The chain links TRBV5-1 to TRBJ2-1, with a possible D match to TRBD1 (6 bases). V lost 5 bases, J lost 4 bases, and 19 bases lay in between. The V gene's germline CDR1 is SGHRS and CDR2 YFSETQ. The CDR3 runs 16 residues.

The CDR3 is CASSDTANTGELFF. CDR3 DNA: TGTGCCAGCAGCGACACAGCGAACACCGGGGAGCTGTTTTTT. The chain couples TRBV12-3 or TRBV12-4 to TRBJ2-2, with unresolved D. Trimming shortened V by 6 bases and J by 0 bases, and 8 bases separated the two germline ends. CDR3 size: 14 residues.

This clonotype was recorded a few times. The chain carries TRBV20-1 and TRBJ2-3; 7 bases fit TRBD1. Germline CDR1 DFQATT, CDR2 SNEGSKA (reference sequence). Trimming cost V 4 bases and J 0 bases; bases outside gene matches: 4. This CDR3 comprises 14 residues. The CDR3 reads CSANRGYSTDTQYF. CDR3 coding DNA: TGCAGTGCTAACAGGGGATATAGCACAGATACGCAGTATTTT.